Listed below are T cell receptor beta chains from one sample, sequenced in a study of T cells in Graves' hyperthyroidism and ophthalmopathy. In TCRdb, the multiplex PCR reads were re-called with MiXCR into one record per CDR3 protein. Of 400,000 to 500,000 distinct CDR3 sequences detected, around 15% appear once; the ten largest clones hold 15% to 20%. Sample: blood. These receptors were collected from a young woman with Graves' hyperthyroidism. Each CDR3 is given with its conserved first and last residue. Each record gives: V gene, CDR3 protein.

TRBV24-1,CATSGTSPREQYF
TRBV2,CASRKGFSETGELFF
TRBV10-3,CAVGTDAISNQPQHF
TRBV2,CASSASDRPGLFF
TRBV11-3,CASSLWLMGDGNTEAFF
TRBV5-1,CASSSGREWDSPLHF
TRBV12-3/TRBV12-4,CASSLFRGGGQPQHF
TRBV19,CASSITTGAPLYQYGYTF
TRBV10-1,CASSADGLYGYTF
TRBV4-1,CASSQVLAGGTDTQYF
TRBV12-5,CASGDIETQYF
TRBV15,CATGPGLAEETQYF
TRBV12-3/TRBV12-4,CASSFALFGAGTYEQYF
TRBV18,CASSRMTSGLGNEQFF
TRBV18,CASPGGENTGELFF
TRBV2,CASDRAQRRPQHF
TRBV29-1,CSVGSGLDAGELFF
TRBV9,CASSVASGRAFQETQYF
TRBV30,CAWQLGSGSYNEQFF
TRBV30,CAWRVSNYSPLHF
TRBV3-1,CASSQAVIAGNTIYF
TRBV11-2,CASSLVTGFGEKLFF
TRBV19,CASSSMAGYGYTF
TRBV12-3/TRBV12-4,CASSPRTGWDTEAFF
TRBV7-2,CASSFSGIPLQFF
TRBV20-1,CSASPTSGRANEQFF
TRBV2,CASPGGEDNEQFF
TRBV3-1,CASSQGLAGGTYNEQFF
TRBV4-2,CASSQGGLAGGVDADTQYF
TRBV12-3/TRBV12-4,CASSLARAGTSYNEQFF
TRBV12-3/TRBV12-4,CASRSSGGRQPQHF
TRBV5-6,CASTLRGTQETQYF
TRBV11-2,CASIRIDTQYF
TRBV19,CASSPLRGNTEAFF
TRBV2,CASRLRDYSSDTQYF
TRBV20-1,CSAREGTGNEKLFF
TRBV12-3/TRBV12-4,CASSPRGANYGYTF
TRBV2,CASSLGKVNTQYF
TRBV4-1,CASSQDPAGGYEQYF
TRBV11-2,CASSLVVLQGVNLDEQFF
TRBV3-1,CASSQGVDRGVEQFF